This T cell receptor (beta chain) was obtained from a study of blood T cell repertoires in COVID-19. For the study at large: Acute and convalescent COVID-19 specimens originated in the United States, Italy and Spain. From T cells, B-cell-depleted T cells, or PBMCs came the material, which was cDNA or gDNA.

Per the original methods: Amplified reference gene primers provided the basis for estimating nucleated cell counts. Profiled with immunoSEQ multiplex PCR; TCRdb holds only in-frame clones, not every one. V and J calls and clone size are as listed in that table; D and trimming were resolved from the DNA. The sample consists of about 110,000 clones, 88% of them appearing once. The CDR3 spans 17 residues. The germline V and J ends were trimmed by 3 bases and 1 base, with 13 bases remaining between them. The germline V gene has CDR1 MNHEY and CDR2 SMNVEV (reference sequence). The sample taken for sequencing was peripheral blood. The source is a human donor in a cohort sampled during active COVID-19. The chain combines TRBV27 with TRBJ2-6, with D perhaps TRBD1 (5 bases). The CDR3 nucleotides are TGTGCCAGCAGTTTGACCACTCCAGGGTCTGGGGCCAACGTCCTGACTTTC. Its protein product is CASSLTTPGSGANVLTF. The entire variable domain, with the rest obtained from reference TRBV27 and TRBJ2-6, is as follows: EAQVTQNPRYLITVTGKKLTVTCSQNMNHEYMSWYRQDPGLGLRQIYYSMNVEVTDKGDVPEGYKVSRKEKRNFPLILESPSPNQTSLYFCASSLTTPGSGANVLTFGAGSRLTVL.